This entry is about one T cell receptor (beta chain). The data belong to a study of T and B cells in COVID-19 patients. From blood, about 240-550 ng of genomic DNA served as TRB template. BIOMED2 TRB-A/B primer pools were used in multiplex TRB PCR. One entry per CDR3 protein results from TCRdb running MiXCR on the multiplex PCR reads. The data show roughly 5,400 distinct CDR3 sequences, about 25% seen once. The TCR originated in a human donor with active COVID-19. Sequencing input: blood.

Written as DNA, the CDR3 is TGTGCCAGCGGGAGGAGAGGGAACAATGAGCAGTTCTTC. Residues: CASGRRGNNEQFF. This chain links TRBV12-3 or TRBV12-4 with TRBJ2-1; perhaps TRBD2 as D (6 bases). Trimming cost V 8 bases and J 5 bases, with 13 bases left between them. CDR3 length: 13 residues.